This is a list of T cell receptor beta chains from one sample in a study of graft-versus-host responses after intestinal transplantation. This table comes from immunoSEQ multiplex PCR, and its TCRdb copy is limited to in-frame clones, with some not included. The table has roughly 64,000 clones, roughly nine tenths seen once. These receptors are not linked to any known antigen. The source material was unstimulated CD8+ T cells sorted from spleen or lymph node cells, sampled before transplant. The receptors stem from a human donor who was the organ donor for an intestinal transplant. Both conserved end residues are part of each CDR3. The order of the fields is V gene, D gene, J gene, clone size, CDR3 DNA, CDR3 protein. The D gene is left open where the match is weak. Clone sizes are given selectively: once, few, many, or a class where the clone is expanded.

V: TRBV4-1; D: TRBD2; J: TRBJ2-2; size: -; DNA: TGCGCCAGCAGACGACTAGCGGGAGGGCCGAACACCGGGGAGCTGTTTTTT; CDR3: CASRRLAGGPNTGELFF
V: TRBV27; D: -; J: TRBJ1-1; size: -; DNA: TGTGCCAGCAGTGTATATCCGGGGGGGGAGACTGAAGCTTTCTTT; CDR3: CASSVYPGGETEAFF
V: TRBV6-5; D: -; J: TRBJ1-5; size: -; DNA: TGTGCCAGCAGTTCGGACAGCCTCAATCAGCCCCAGCATTTT; CDR3: CASSSDSLNQPQHF
V: TRBV25-1; D: -; J: TRBJ1-4; size: -; DNA: TGTGCCAGCAGTGAATACGGCAGGGTTAATGAAAAACTGTTTTTT; CDR3: CASSEYGRVNEKLFF
V: TRBV7-2; D: TRBD2; J: TRBJ2-1; size: few; DNA: TGTGCCAGCAGCGAAGGGCATTGGACTAGCTCCTACAATGAGCAGTTCTTC; CDR3: CASSEGHWTSSYNEQFF
V: TRBV15; D: -; J: TRBJ1-5; size: -; DNA: TGTGCCACAGGGGAGGGCTATAGCAATCAGCCCCAGCATTTT; CDR3: CATGEGYSNQPQHF
V: TRBV2; D: TRBD2; J: TRBJ2-2; size: -; DNA: TGTGCCAGCAGTGGGGGACTAGTGCGGGTAAACACCGGGGAGCTGTTTTTT; CDR3: CASSGGLVRVNTGELFF
V: TRBV7-6; D: TRBD2; J: TRBJ2-1; size: -; DNA: TGTGCCAGCAGCCAAATTTTAGCGGGAGGCCCCTACAATGAGCAGTTCTTC; CDR3: CASSQILAGGPYNEQFF
V: TRBV7-9; D: -; J: TRBJ2-3; size: -; DNA: TGTGCCAGCAGCTTATACGGAGATACGCAGTATTTT; CDR3: CASSLYGDTQYF
V: TRBV19; D: -; J: TRBJ2-4; size: -; DNA: TGTGCCAGTAGTATAGATCTGGCTCCAGCCAAAAACATTCAGTACTTC; CDR3: CASSIDLAPAKNIQYF
V: TRBV29-1; D: TRBD2; J: TRBJ2-7; size: -; DNA: TGCAGCGTTAGAGAACCGGGGGGTCAATACGAGCAGTACTTC; CDR3: CSVREPGGQYEQYF
V: TRBV9; D: -; J: TRBJ2-3; size: -; DNA: TGTGCCAGCAGCTCCCGCGAGGATACGCAGTATTTT; CDR3: CASSSREDTQYF
V: TRBV7-9; D: TRBD1; J: TRBJ2-7; size: once; DNA: TGTGCCAGCAGCCCGGGACAGAACTACGAGCAGTACTTC; CDR3: CASSPGQNYEQYF
V: TRBV28; D: -; J: TRBJ2-1; size: -; DNA: TGTGCCAGCAGTTTATCTTCTAGCCCTCTTGCCTACAATGAGCAGTTCTTC; CDR3: CASSLSSSPLAYNEQFF
V: TRBV5-4; D: TRBD2; J: TRBJ2-1; size: once; DNA: TGTGCCAGCAGACTAGCGGGAGGGCCGCTAGGTGAGCAGTTCTTC; CDR3: CASRLAGGPLGEQFF
V: TRBV9; D: TRBD2; J: TRBJ2-3; size: -; DNA: TGTGCCAGCAGCACTAGCGGAGATACGCAGTATTTT; CDR3: CASSTSGDTQYF
V: TRBV7-9; D: TRBD1; J: TRBJ1-5; size: few; DNA: TGTGCCAGCAGCTTAGCGGGGGGACAGGGGCCGAATCAGCCCCAGCATTTT; CDR3: CASSLAGGQGPNQPQHF
V: TRBV6-1; D: -; J: TRBJ2-7; size: -; DNA: TGTGCCAGCAGTGCCCCGGGTTATTACTCCTACGAGCAGTACTTC; CDR3: CASSAPGYYSYEQYF
V: TRBV5-6; D: TRBD1; J: TRBJ1-5; size: few; DNA: TGTGCCAGCAGCCTAGGACAGGGGGGGAGTCCCCAGCATTTT; CDR3: CASSLGQGGSPQHF
V: TRBV7-8; D: TRBD1; J: TRBJ2-5; size: -; DNA: TGTGCCAGCAGCTTAGCACCGGGACAGGGGGAAAGCGGAGAGACCCAGTACTTC; CDR3: CASSLAPGQGESGETQYF
V: TRBV28; D: TRBD2; J: TRBJ2-7; size: -; DNA: TGTGCCAGCAGTTTTGGGACTAGCGGGGGAACCTACGAGCAGTACTTC; CDR3: CASSFGTSGGTYEQYF
V: TRBV19; D: TRBD1; J: TRBJ2-7; size: once; DNA: TGTGCCAGTAGTATGGGACAGGGACCCTACGAGCAGTACTTC; CDR3: CASSMGQGPYEQYF
V: TRBV7-9; D: -; J: TRBJ2-3; size: -; DNA: TGTGCCAGCAGCTTAATGGGCCACGAGCTCAGCACAGATACGCAGTATTTT; CDR3: CASSLMGHELSTDTQYF
V: TRBV15; D: TRBD2; J: TRBJ2-1; size: -; DNA: TGTGCCACCAGCACTGCTAGCGGGGGCTCCTACAATGAGCAGTTCTTC; CDR3: CATSTASGGSYNEQFF
V: TRBV5-6; D: -; J: TRBJ2-5; size: -; DNA: TGTGCCAGCAGCGCGGGAACTGCACGGGAGACCCAGTACTTC; CDR3: CASSAGTARETQYF
V: TRBV7-3; D: TRBD1; J: TRBJ1-2; size: -; DNA: TGTGCCAGCAGCCCCTCCACAGGGGGCGGAGGCTACACCTTC; CDR3: CASSPSTGGGGYTF
V: TRBV12-5; D: TRBD2; J: TRBJ2-7; size: -; DNA: TGTGCTAGTGGTTTCCCCCCCGGGACTAGGTGTATATCTCCCTGCGAGCAGTACTTC; CDR3: CASGFPPGTRCISPCEQYF
V: TRBV7-3; D: TRBD1; J: TRBJ2-1; size: -; DNA: TGTGCCAGCAGCGACACGCAGGGGGCCAGGGGGGTCAATGAGCAGTTCTTC; CDR3: CASSDTQGARGVNEQFF
V: TRBV5-8; D: TRBD1; J: TRBJ2-5; size: -; DNA: TGTGCCAGCAGCATCCTGGGACAGCAAGAGACCCAGTACTTC; CDR3: CASSILGQQETQYF
V: TRBV28; D: -; J: TRBJ1-2; size: -; DNA: TGTGCCAGCAGCAGAGGCTACGGCTACACCTTC; CDR3: CASSRGYGYTF
V: TRBV7-9; D: -; J: TRBJ2-5; size: -; DNA: TGTGCCAGCAGCCCAGGGGTTAGCAGAGAGACCCAGTACTTC; CDR3: CASSPGVSRETQYF
V: TRBV7-3; D: -; J: TRBJ1-1; size: -; DNA: TGTGCCAGCAGCACTCTAATGAACACTGAAGCTTTCTTT; CDR3: CASSTLMNTEAFF
V: TRBV9; D: -; J: TRBJ2-1; size: -; DNA: TGTGCCAGCAGCGCCCGAGCGGACCTTCCCTACAATGAGCAGTTCTTC; CDR3: CASSARADLPYNEQFF
V: TRBV14; D: -; J: TRBJ2-5; size: -; DNA: TGTGCCAGCAGCCAGCTCTACGCGGAGACCCAGTACTTC; CDR3: CASSQLYAETQYF
V: TRBV5-1; D: TRBD2; J: TRBJ2-7; size: once; DNA: TGCGCCAGCAGCTTTTTTATAGCGGGAGGGCCCACCAACGAGCAGTACTTC; CDR3: CASSFFIAGGPTNEQYF
V: TRBV19; D: TRBD1; J: TRBJ1-5; size: -; DNA: TGTGCCATACAGGACAGGGTTGGCGATCAGCCCCAGCATTTT; CDR3: CAIQDRVGDQPQHF
V: TRBV19; D: -; J: TRBJ2-2; size: -; DNA: TGTGCCAGTAGCCAAGACATGACCGGGGAGCTGTTTTTT; CDR3: CASSQDMTGELFF
V: TRBV11-1; D: -; J: TRBJ2-7; size: -; DNA: TGTGCCAGCAGCTTTGGACAGATCTACGAGCAGTACTTC; CDR3: CASSFGQIYEQYF
V: TRBV9; D: TRBD2; J: TRBJ2-5; size: -; DNA: TGTGCCAGCAGCGATGGAGCGGGGAGAGGAGAGACCCAGTACTTC; CDR3: CASSDGAGRGETQYF
V: TRBV7-9; D: TRBD2; J: TRBJ2-5; size: few; DNA: TGTGCCAGCAGCTTGGGGCGGGAGGAGGCGGAGACCCAGTACTTC; CDR3: CASSLGREEAETQYF
V: TRBV9; D: -; J: TRBJ1-2; size: -; DNA: TGTGCCAGCAGTGCCCCGGGGAGCTATGGCTACACCTTC; CDR3: CASSAPGSYGYTF
V: TRBV4-1; D: -; J: TRBJ2-1; size: -; DNA: TGCGCCAGCAGCCAAGACCCACCGGGGGACCGTGGTGAGCAGTTCTTC; CDR3: CASSQDPPGDRGEQFF
V: TRBV30; D: -; J: TRBJ2-6; size: -; DNA: TGTGCCTCTCAGGGCAGGGAATTCTCTGGGGCCAACGTCCTGACTTTC; CDR3: CASQGREFSGANVLTF
V: TRBV7-9; D: TRBD1; J: TRBJ1-1; size: -; DNA: TGTGCCAGCAGCTTGAAGACAGGGGGGAACACTGAAGCTTTCTTT; CDR3: CASSLKTGGNTEAFF
V: TRBV7-9; D: -; J: TRBJ1-1; size: -; DNA: TGTGCCAGCAGCCCCGACAGCTCGATCACTGAAGCTTTCTTT; CDR3: CASSPDSSITEAFF
V: TRBV19; D: TRBD2; J: TRBJ2-1; size: -; DNA: TGTGCCAGTAGTATAGGGACTAGCGGGATGGGTGAGCAGTTCTTC; CDR3: CASSIGTSGMGEQFF
V: TRBV28; D: -; J: TRBJ2-7; size: once; DNA: TGTGCCAGCAGTTTCGTTCTCACAGCAGCCTACGAGCAGTACTTC; CDR3: CASSFVLTAAYEQYF
V: TRBV7-9; D: -; J: TRBJ1-2; size: few; DNA: TGTGCCAGCAGCCCAGGGTCGGGCTACACCTTC; CDR3: CASSPGSGYTF
V: TRBV28; D: TRBD1; J: TRBJ2-6; size: -; DNA: TGTGCCAGCAGTTTGGGGTGGGGACAGGGGGCATCTGGGGCCAACGTCCTGACTTTC; CDR3: CASSLGWGQGASGANVLTF
V: TRBV27; D: -; J: TRBJ2-7; size: -; DNA: TGTGCCAGCAGGCCTACGGGGGATCACTCCTACGAGCAGTACTTC; CDR3: CASRPTGDHSYEQYF